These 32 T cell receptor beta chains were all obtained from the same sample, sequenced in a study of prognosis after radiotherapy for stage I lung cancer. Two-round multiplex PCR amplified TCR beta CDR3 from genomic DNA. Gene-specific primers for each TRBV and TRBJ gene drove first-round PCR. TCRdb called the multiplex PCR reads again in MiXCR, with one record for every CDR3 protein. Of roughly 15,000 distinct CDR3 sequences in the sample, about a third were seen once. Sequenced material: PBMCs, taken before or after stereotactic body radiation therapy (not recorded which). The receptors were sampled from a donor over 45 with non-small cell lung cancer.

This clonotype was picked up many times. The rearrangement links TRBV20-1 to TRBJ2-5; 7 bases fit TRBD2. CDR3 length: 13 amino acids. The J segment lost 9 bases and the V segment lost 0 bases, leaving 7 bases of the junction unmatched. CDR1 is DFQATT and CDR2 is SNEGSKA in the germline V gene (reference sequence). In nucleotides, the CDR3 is TGCAGTGCTAGAGAAACAGCGGGATATTCCCAGTACTTC. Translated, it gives CSARETAGYSQYF.

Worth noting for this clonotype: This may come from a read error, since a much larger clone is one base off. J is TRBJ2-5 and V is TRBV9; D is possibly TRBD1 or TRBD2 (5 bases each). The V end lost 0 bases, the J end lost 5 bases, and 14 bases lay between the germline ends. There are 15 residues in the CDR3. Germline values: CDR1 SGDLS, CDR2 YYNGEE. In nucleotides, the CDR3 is TGTGCCAGCAGCGTAGCCAGAGGGGTAGGCGAGACCCAGTACTTC. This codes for CASSVARGVGETQYF.

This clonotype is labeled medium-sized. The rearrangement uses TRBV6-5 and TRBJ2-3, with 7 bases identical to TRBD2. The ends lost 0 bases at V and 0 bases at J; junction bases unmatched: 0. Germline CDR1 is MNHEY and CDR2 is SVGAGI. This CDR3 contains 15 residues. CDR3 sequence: CASSYSSGSTDTQYF. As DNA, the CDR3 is TGTGCCAGCAGTTACTCTAGCGGGAGCACAGATACGCAGTATTTT.

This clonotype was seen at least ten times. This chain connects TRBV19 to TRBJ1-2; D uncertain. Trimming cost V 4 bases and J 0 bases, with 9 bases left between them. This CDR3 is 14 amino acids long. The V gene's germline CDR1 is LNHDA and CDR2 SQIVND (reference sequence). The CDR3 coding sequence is TGTGCCAGTAGTAGACGGACGGCTAACTATGGCTACACCTTC. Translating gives CASSRRTANYGYTF.

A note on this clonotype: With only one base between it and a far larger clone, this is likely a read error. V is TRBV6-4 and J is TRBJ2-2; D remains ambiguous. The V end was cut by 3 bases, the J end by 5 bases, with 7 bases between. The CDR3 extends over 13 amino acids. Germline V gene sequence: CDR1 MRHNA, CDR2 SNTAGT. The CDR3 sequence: CASSELVTGELFF. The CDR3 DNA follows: TGTGCCAGCAGTGAACTGGTGACCGGGGAGCTGTTTTTT.

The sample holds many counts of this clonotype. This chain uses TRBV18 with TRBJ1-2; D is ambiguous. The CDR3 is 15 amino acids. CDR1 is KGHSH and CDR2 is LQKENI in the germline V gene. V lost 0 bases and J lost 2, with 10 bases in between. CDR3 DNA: TGTGCCAGCTCACCACCAGGATCCTACAACTATGGCTACACCTTC. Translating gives CASSPPGSYNYGYTF.

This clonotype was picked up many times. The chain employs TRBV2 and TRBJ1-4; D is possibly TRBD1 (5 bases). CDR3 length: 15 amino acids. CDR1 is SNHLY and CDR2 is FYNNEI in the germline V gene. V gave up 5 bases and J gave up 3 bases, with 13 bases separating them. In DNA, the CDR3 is TGTGCCAGCAGTTTCGACCCGGGGCCTAATGAAAAACTGTTTTTT. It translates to CASSFDPGPNEKLFF.

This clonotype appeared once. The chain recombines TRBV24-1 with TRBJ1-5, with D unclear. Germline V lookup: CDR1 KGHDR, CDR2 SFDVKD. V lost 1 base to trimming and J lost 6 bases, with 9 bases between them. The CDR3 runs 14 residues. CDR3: CATSDFEEGQPQHF. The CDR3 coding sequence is TGTGCCACCAGTGATTTTGAGGAGGGTCAGCCCCAGCATTTT.

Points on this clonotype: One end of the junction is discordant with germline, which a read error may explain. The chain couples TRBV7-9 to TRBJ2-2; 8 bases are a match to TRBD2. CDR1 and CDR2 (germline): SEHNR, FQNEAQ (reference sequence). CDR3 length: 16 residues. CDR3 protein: CASSATGLGNTGEPFF. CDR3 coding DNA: TGTGCCAGCAGCGCTACGGGACTAGGGAACACCGGGGAGCCGTTTTTT.

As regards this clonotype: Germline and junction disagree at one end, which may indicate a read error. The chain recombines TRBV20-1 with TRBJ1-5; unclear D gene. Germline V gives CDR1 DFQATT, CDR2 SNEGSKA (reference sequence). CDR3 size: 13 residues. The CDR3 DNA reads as TGCAGTGCTAGAGATCTAGTGGGCCAGCCCAAGCATTTT. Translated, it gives CSARDLVGQPKHF.

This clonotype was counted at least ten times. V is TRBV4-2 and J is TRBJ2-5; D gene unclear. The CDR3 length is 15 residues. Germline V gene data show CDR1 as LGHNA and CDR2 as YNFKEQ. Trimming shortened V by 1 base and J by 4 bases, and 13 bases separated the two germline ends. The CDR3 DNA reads TGTGCCAGCAGCCAAGGGGAACAGCCCGGAGAGACCCAGTACTTC. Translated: CASSQGEQPGETQYF.

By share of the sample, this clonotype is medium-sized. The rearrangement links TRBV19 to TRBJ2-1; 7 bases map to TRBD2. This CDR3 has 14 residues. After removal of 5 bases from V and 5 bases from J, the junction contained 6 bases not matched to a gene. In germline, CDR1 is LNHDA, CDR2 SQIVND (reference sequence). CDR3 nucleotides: TGTGCCAGTAGTCTAAGGGACTACCACAATGAGCAGTTCTTC. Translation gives CASSLRDYHNEQFF.

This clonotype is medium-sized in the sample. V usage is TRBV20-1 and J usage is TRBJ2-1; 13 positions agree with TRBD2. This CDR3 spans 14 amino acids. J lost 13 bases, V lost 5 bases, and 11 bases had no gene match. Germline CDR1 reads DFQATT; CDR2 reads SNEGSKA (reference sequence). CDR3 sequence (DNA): TGCAGTGCTCCCGGGACTAGCGGGACGAAGTCACAGTTCTTC. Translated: CSAPGTSGTKSQFF.

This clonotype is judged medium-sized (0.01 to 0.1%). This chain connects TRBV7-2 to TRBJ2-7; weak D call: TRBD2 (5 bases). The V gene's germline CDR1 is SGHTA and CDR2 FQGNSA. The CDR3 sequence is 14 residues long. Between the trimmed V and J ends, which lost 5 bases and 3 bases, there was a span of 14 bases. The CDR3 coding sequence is TGTGCCAGCAGCACGCCGGGAACCCGCTACGAGCAGTACTTC. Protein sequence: CASSTPGTRYEQYF.

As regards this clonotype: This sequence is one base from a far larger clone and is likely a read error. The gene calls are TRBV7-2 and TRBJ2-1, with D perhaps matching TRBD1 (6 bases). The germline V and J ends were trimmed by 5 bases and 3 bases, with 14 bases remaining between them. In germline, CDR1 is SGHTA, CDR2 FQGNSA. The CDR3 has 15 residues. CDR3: CASSIGQSVYNEQFF. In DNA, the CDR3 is TGTGCCAGCAGCATTGGACAGAGCGTCTACAATGAGCAGTTCTTC.

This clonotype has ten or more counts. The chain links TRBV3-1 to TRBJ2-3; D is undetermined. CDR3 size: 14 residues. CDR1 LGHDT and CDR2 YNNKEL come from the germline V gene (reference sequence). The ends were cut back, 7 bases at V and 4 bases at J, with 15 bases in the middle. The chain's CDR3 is CASTTTSRPDTQYF. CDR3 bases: TGTGCCAGCACAACGACGAGTCGCCCAGATACGCAGTATTTT.

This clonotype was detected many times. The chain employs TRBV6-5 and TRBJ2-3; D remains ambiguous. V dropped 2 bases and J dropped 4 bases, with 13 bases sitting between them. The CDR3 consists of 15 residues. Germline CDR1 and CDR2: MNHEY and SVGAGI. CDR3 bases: TGTGCCAGCAGTTACGGTAGGGTACGGGCAGATACGCAGTATTTT. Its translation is CASSYGRVRADTQYF.

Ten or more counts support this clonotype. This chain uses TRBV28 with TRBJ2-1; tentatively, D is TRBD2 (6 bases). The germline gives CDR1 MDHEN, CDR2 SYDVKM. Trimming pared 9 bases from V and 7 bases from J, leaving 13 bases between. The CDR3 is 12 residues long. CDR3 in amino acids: CASRRDRNEQFF. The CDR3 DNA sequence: TGTGCCAGTAGGCGGGACCGGAATGAGCAGTTCTTC. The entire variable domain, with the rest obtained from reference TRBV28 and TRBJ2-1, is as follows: DVKVTQSSRYLVKRTGEKVFLECVQDMDHENMFWYRQDPGLGLRLIYFSYDVKMKEKGDIPEGYSVSREKKERFSLILESASTNQTSMYLCASRRDRNEQFFGPGTRLTVL.

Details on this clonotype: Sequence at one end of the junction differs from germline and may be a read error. The CDR3 sequence is CDSSQDLEREYNEQFF. The CDR3 nucleotides are TGCGACAGCAGCCAAGATCTAGAGCGGGAGTACAATGAACAGTTCTTC. The chain carries TRBV4-3 and TRBJ2-1, with 8 bases aligning to TRBD2. The length of the CDR3 is 16 residues. Per the germline V gene, CDR1 is LGHNA and CDR2 is YSLEER.

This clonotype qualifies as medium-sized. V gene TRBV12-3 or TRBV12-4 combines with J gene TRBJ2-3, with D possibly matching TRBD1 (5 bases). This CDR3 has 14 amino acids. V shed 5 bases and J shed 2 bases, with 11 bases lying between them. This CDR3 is CASSDQGATDTQYF. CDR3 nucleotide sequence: TGTGCCAGCAGTGACCAGGGTGCCACAGATACGCAGTATTTT.

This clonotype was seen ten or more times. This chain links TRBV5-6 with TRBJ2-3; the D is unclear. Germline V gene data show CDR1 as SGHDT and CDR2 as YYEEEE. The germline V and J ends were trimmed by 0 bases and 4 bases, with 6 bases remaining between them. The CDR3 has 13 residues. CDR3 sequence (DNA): TGTGCCAGCAGCTTGGATAGGTCAGATACGCAGTATTTT. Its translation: CASSLDRSDTQYF.

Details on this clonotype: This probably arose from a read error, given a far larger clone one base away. The CDR3 sequence: CASSVLVTDTQYF. The CDR3 region has the DNA TGTGCCAGCAGTGTACTAGTCACAGATACGCAGTATTTT. This chain uses TRBV6-4 with TRBJ2-3, with D tentatively TRBD2 (5 bases). CDR3 length: 13 residues. V was trimmed by 4 bases and J by 2 bases, leaving 7 bases between them. The germline CDR1 and CDR2 sequences are MRHNA and SNTAGT.

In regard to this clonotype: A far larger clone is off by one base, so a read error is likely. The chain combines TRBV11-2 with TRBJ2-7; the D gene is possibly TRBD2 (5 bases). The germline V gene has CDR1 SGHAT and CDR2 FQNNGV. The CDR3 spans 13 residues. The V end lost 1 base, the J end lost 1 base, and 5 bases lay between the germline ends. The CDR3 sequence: CASSLGESYEQYF. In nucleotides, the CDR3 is TGTGCCAGCAGCTTAGGGGAGTCCTACGAGCAGTACTTC.

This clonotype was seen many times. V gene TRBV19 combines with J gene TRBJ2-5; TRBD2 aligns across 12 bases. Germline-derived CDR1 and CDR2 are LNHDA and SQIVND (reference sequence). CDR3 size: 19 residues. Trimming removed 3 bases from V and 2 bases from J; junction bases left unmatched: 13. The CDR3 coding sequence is TGTGCCAGTAGTATTGGGAGCCTAGCGGGAGGGAGGTGGCAAGAGACCCAGTACTTC. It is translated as CASSIGSLAGGRWQETQYF.

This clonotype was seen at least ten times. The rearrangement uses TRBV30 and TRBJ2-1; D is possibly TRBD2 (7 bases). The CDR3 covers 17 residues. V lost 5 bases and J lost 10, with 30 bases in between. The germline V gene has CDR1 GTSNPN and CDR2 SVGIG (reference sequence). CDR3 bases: TGTGCCTGGCGTCAGGGGCACGGGACTACCAAAGTCGACGAGCAGTTCTTC. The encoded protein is CAWRQGHGTTKVDEQFF.

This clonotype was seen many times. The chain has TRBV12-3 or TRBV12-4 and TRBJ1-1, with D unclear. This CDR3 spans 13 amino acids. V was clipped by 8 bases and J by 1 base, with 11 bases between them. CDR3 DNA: TGTGCCAGCCAGTGGGCAGCGAACACTGAAGCTTTCTTT. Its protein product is CASQWAANTEAFF.

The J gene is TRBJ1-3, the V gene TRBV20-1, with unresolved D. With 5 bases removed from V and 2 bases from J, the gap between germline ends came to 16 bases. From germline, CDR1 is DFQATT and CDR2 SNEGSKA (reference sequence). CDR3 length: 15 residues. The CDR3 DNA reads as TGCAGTGCTGGGTTGGACTGTTCTCCTGGAAACACCATATATTTT. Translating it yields CSAGLDCSPGNTIYF.

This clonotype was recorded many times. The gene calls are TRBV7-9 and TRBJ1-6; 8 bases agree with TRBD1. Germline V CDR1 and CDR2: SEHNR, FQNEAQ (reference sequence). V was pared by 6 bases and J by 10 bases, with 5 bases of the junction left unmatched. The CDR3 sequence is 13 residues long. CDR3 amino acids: CASRSGGESPLHF. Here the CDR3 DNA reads TGTGCCAGCAGATCAGGGGGCGAATCACCCCTCCACTTT.

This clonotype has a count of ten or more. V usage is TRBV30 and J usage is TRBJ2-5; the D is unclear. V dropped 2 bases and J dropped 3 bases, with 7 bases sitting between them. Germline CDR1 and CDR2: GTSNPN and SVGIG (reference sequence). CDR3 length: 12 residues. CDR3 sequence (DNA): TGTGCCTGGAGTATGGCAGAAGAGACCCAGTACTTC. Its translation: CAWSMAEETQYF.

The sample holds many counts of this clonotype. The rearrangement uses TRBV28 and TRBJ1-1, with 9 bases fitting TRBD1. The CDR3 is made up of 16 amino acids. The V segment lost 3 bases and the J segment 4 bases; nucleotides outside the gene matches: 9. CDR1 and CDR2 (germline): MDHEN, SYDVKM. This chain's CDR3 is CASSFGAGTGTTEAFF. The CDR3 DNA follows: TGTGCCAGCAGTTTTGGGGCCGGGACAGGGACCACTGAAGCTTTCTTT.

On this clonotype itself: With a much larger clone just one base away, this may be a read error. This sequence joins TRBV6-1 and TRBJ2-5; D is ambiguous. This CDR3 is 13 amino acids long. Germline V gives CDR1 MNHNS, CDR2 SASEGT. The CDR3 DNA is TGTGCCAGCAGTGGCGTCACCCAAGATACCCAGTACTTC. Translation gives CASSGVTQDTQYF.

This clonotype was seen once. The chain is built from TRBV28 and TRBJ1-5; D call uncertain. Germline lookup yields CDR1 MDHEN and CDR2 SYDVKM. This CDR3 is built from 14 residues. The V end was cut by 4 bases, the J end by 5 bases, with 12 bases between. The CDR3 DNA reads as TGTGCCAGCAGTTCATTGGGGTTCGATCAGCCCCAGCATTTT. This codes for CASSSLGFDQPQHF.